The T cell receptor beta chain described here comes from a study of molecular identifiers for immune sequencing clone quantification. Study conclusions and caveats: Clones above 20 RNA copies contained over 98% of effector molecules but under 1% of naive ones.

In TCRdb, the PCR reads were re-called with MiXCR into one record per CDR3 protein. Among hundreds of thousands of distinct CDR3 sequences listed, about 25% were seen once. This clonotype was seen more than once but under ten times. Antigen unknown. The CDR3 covers 12 residues. Trimming at V came to 3 bases and at J to 11 bases, leaving 3 bases not matched to a gene. Germline V gives CDR1 MNHEY, CDR2 SMNVEV (reference sequence). Sequencing was done on a sample of naive CD8+ T cells from blood, with Jurkat cell RNA spiked in. Subset defined: FACS-sorted CD8+CD4-CCR7+CD45RA+ naive T cells. The sequence derives from a human donor in good health. Some libraries in this study had Jurkat cell RNA spiked in. This chain links TRBV27 with TRBJ1-1, with 10 bases lining up with TRBD1. The CDR3 region has the DNA TGTGCCAGCAGTTTCTCGGGACAGGGGGCTTTCTTT. Translated, it gives CASSFSGQGAFF.